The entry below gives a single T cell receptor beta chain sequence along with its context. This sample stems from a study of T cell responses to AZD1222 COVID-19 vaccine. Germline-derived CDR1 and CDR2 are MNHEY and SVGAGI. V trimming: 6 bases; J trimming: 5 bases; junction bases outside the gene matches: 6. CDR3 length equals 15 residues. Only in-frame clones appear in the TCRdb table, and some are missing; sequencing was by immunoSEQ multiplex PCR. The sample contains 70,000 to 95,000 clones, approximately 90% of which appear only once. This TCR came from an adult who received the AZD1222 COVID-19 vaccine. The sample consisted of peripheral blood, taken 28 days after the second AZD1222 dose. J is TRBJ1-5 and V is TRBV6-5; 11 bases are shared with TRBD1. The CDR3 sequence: CASRPGQGAHQPQHF. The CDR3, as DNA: TGTGCCAGCAGGCCTGGACAGGGGGCGCATCAGCCCCAGCATTTT.